The T cell receptor beta chain under discussion was sequenced for a study of shared clonotypes between healthy human individuals (dated by TCRdb to 2018 to 2021). As for the study more broadly: The cohort included a few men and a couple of women between 18 and 49 years of age. For each donor, three plates each were used for CD4 naive and CD4 memory, two plates were used for CD8 naive, and one plate was used for CD8 memory. Per donor, leukapheresis produced somewhere between about 0.9 and 9 billion PBMCs. To increase sequencing depth and limit assay-specific biases, different laboratories used diverse techniques to prepare libraries and sequence TCR repertoires. To estimate repertoire size and how much clonotypes are shared between individuals, the study performed deep sequencing of blood TCR repertoires from roughly five healthy adults.

Overall study results and their limits: Clonotypes shared by all four sorted-subset donors showed higher generation probabilities than non-shared clonotypes. Estimated clonotype richness was generally larger for naive than for memory subsets. Pairwise subsampling indicated that sequencing depth was expected to affect the degree of clonotype sharing among donors. Only blood was sampled, and tissue TCR repertoires likely differ from those in blood. Sharing across a few donors was observed for around 5% of naive CD4, over 3% of naive CD8, 2% to 2.5% of memory CD4, and less than 0.45% of memory CD8 clonotypes. Incomplete sequencing was indicated by rarefaction of sorted-subset datasets, despite the large sequencing depth. Because the study included only a small number of donors, the genetic and exposure-history diversity represented was limited.

TCR CDR3 regions were amplified from genomic DNA by multiplex PCR using the deep immunoSEQ assay. Genomic DNA extracted from each cell subset was distributed evenly over all wells of several immunoSEQ 96-well plates, and each plate served as one replicate. For sorted subsets, approximately 210 ng genomic DNA, equal to tens of thousands of T cell genomes, was loaded into each replicate PCR. Purified libraries were quantified with a Qubit 3.0 fluorometer, sized on a Bioanalyzer 2100, and re-quantified with the KAPA Library Quantification kit. A separate single-read 150-cycle Illumina NextSeq 550 flow cell was used to sequence each immunoSEQ 96-well plate. As for the original processing: The immunoSEQ output contained only junctional sequences without quality scores, so filtering could not match that applied to full-length reads. Sequences were annotated with PyIR, a Python wrapper for IgBLAST v1.9, and V/J genes and CDR3 were assigned using IMGT germline references. Any read was removed if the V/J assignment was weak (E-value above 1e-6), the CDR3 was missing, or the read contained stop codons, out-of-frame junctions, or ambiguous translated residues. A V3J clonotype was defined by an identical inferred V gene, J gene, and CDR3 amino acid sequence. Percentage overlap between repertoires was calculated by dividing the number of shared unique clonotypes by the size of the smaller repertoire. Three approaches were used to assess repertoire richness: RTK rarefaction, the Chao1 estimator, and Recon v2.1 estimates of unobserved clonotypes. For all TCRbeta clonotypes obtained by the gDNA method from a few donors, generation probabilities were computed with OLGA. Entries here come from immuneACCESS through TCRdb and include only in-frame sequences with V and J called. Some clones fail to appear in such tables; in the studies checked, an unresolved V gene covers under half of the shortfall, and the cause of the remainder is unknown. The D gene and trimming were derived from the DNA, and the V and J assignments and clone size from that table. This sample holds about 2.1 million clones; just under 95% were observed only once. Together, the top ten hold around 1.7% of the sample.

As regards this clone: It has no known antigen specificity. No quality values exist for individual bases; no much larger clone is one base distant.

CD8 naive samples consisted of CD45RO-negative cells that were positively selected for CCR7, yielding a CD45RA+CCR7+ population without TemRA cells. The donors were healthy, HIV-negative adults who had no recently reported acute infections or vaccinations. Every donor was a Caucasian adult living in Nashville, Tennessee, USA. Blood was obtained by leukapheresis, after which PBMCs were separated by Ficoll-Histopaque density gradient centrifugation and cryopreserved in liquid nitrogen vapor phase. Analytical flow cytometry was used to check the purity and quantity of every magnetically sorted T cell population. Genomic DNA was isolated from each sorted fraction and quantified by UV absorbance on a Nanodrop 2000c. Trimming costs V 6 bases and J 0 bases, and their ends lie 15 bases apart. CDR1 MDHEN and CDR2 SYDVKM were looked up in the germline V gene. The CDR3 starts with the cysteine, ends with the phenylalanine, and has 16 residues. The only DNA kept is the CDR3, 48 bases in frame from the first base.

Rearrangement joined TRBV28 to TRBJ1-3, with TRBD1 tentatively as D gene (6 bases match). The sequence was obtained from a man between 18 and 29 years old in good health. Some clones in this sample may be carry-over from other donors' samples. The material sequenced was naive CD8+ T cells from PBMCs. What the cell subset or site label conveys for this sample: CD45RA+CCR7+. The DNA sequence is given as TGTGCCAGCAGCGGACAGCGGGCCTTCTCTGGAAACACCATATATTTT. Translation gives CASSGQRAFSGNTIYF.